A few counts support the clone carrying this T cell receptor (beta chain). Its antigen is currently unknown. The V and J ends lost 4 bases and 4 bases respectively, with 14 bases between them. Looked up from germline, CDR1 is SGHNT and CDR2 is YYREEE (reference sequence). The CDR3 runs 14 residues. The data stem from a study of vaccination and CD4 T cells after COVID-19. Study context: Drawing of post-COVID samples took place a median roughly 92 days after diagnosis (range 35 to 161).

Described treatment: roughly nine-day PBMC culture with coronavirus spike peptide pools or control peptides (ViraFEST assay). The unexposed donor's CD4+ T cells were collected before the COVID-19 pandemic (2011-2018). After expanding antigen-specific T cells with peptide pools, ViraFEST sequenced their TCRs. The Oncomine TCR Beta short-read assay was applied to DNA of cultured CD4+ T cells. TCRdb called the PCR reads again in MiXCR, with one record for every CDR3 protein. The sample includes around 7,100 distinct CDR3 sequences, around half of them seen just once. Input material: CD4+ T cells from blood, cultured in vitro. This rearrangement joins TRBV5-4 to TRBJ1-2, with a tentative D call TRBD1 (5 bases). The clonotype comes from a human donor in good health. The CDR3 sequence is CASSTGGDSYGYTF. The CDR3 region has the DNA TGTGCCAGCAGCACCGGAGGGGATAGCTATGGCTACACCTTC.